Below, 23 T cell receptor beta chains from the same sample are listed, as sequenced in a study of identical twins. TCRdb reprocessed the 5' RACE reads via MiXCR and lists one record per CDR3 protein. The repertoire includes more than 600,000 distinct CDR3 sequences, around a sixth of them detected once, and 10% to 15% sits in the top ten. These same data were also listed under a study on T cells expressing NK-cell markers.

Sequenced sample: PBMCs. Receptors originate from a woman aged 18 to 35 in good health.

V gene TRBV7-2 combines with J gene TRBJ2-1, with D unclear. V was cut by 0 bases and J by 3 bases, with 6 bases left in between. The CDR3 is made up of 14 amino acids. Germline lookup yields CDR1 SGHTA and CDR2 FQGNSA. The CDR3 nucleotides are TGTGCCAGCAGCTTAGCGGAATTCTACAATGAGCAGTTCTTC. Encoded protein: CASSLAEFYNEQFF.

The CDR3 bases are TGTGCTAGTGGTTTGGTACTGGGGGATAGCAATCAGCCCCAGCATTTT. Its protein product is CASGLVLGDSNQPQHF. This chain joins TRBV12-5 and TRBJ1-5; D is possibly TRBD1 (5 bases). This CDR3 comprises 16 residues. V was shortened by 0 bases and J by 0 bases, with 9 bases between the two germline ends. Germline V gene lookup returns CDR1 LGHNT and CDR2 FRNRAP.

This chain joins TRBV27 and TRBJ1-6, with a tentative D call TRBD1 (5 bases). This CDR3 is 16 amino acids long. Between the trimmed V and J ends, which lost 2 bases and 9 bases, there was a span of 17 bases. The germline V gene encodes CDR1 MNHEY and CDR2 SMNVEV (reference sequence). This CDR3 is CASSLLPRQRTSPLHF. The CDR3 coding sequence is TGTGCCAGCAGTTTACTCCCGAGACAGAGAACTTCACCCCTCCACTTT.

V is TRBV6-2 or TRBV6-3 and J is TRBJ2-1; D not resolved. Germline CDR1 is MNHEY and CDR2 is SVGEGT. The V end lost 6 bases, the J end lost 4 bases, and 10 bases lay between the germline ends. The CDR3 runs to 13 residues. CDR3 DNA sequence: TGTGCCAGCAGAAGGACGGGTTACAATGAGCAGTTCTTC. Its translation: CASRRTGYNEQFF.

The chain links TRBV20-1 to TRBJ2-1, with 7 bases identical to TRBD1. The CDR3 runs to 14 residues. Germline V gene data show CDR1 as DFQATT and CDR2 as SNEGSKA (reference sequence). J gave up 7 bases and V 1 base, and 7 bases lay outside the gene matches. In DNA, the CDR3 is TGCAGTGCTAGAGTTACAGGGGTCCGGAATGAGCAGTTCTTC. Translation gives CSARVTGVRNEQFF.

The chain employs TRBV6-5 and TRBJ2-1; D gene unclear. Germline CDR1 is MNHEY and CDR2 is SVGAGI. V was trimmed by 0 bases and J by 8 bases, leaving 8 bases between them. CDR3 size: 13 residues. The CDR3 loop is CASSYSKADEQFF. For the CDR3, the DNA is TGTGCCAGCAGTTACTCGAAAGCAGATGAGCAGTTCTTC.

This chain joins TRBV5-1 and TRBJ2-2; unclear D gene. This CDR3 region has 15 residues. The germline V and J ends were trimmed by 6 bases and 1 base, with 13 bases remaining between them. Germline V gene data show CDR1 as SGHRS and CDR2 as YFSETQ. CDR3 sequence: CASKTQSMNTGELFF. In nucleotides, the CDR3 is TGCGCCAGCAAAACACAGAGTATGAACACCGGGGAGCTGTTTTTT. Full variable domain (missing parts from reference TRBV5-1 and TRBJ2-2): KAGVTQTPRYLIKTRGQQVTLSCSPISGHRSVSWYQQTPGQGLQFLFEYFSETQRNKGNFPGRFSGRQFSNSRSEMNVSTLELGDSALYLCASKTQSMNTGELFFGEGSRLTVL.

The V and J genes are TRBV7-2 and TRBJ1-5; no reliable D call. The CDR3 loop spans 13 amino acids. CDR1 and CDR2 (germline): SGHTA, FQGNSA. Between the trimmed V and J ends, which lost 3 bases and 5 bases, there was a span of 8 bases. The CDR3 is CASSLYGDQPQHF. CDR3 nucleotide sequence: TGTGCCAGCAGCTTGTACGGGGATCAGCCCCAGCATTTT.

The chain couples TRBV6-5 to TRBJ2-7, with unresolved D. The CDR3 runs to 17 residues. Trimming removed 2 bases at V and 2 bases at J, with 19 bases between. The germline gives CDR1 MNHEY, CDR2 SVGAGI. This CDR3 is CASSYSRPESMAYEQYF. DNA for the CDR3: TGTGCCAGCAGTTACAGCAGGCCAGAATCAATGGCCTACGAGCAGTACTTC.

The V gene is TRBV7-9, the J gene TRBJ2-7; possible D gene TRBD2, 5 bases. Germline CDR1 and CDR2: SEHNR and FQNEAQ (reference sequence). This CDR3 has 16 residues. Trimming pared 0 bases from V and 2 bases from J, leaving 14 bases between. CDR3 protein: CASSLADGIATYEQYF. Written as DNA, the CDR3 is TGTGCCAGCAGCTTAGCGGATGGGATAGCGACCTACGAGCAGTACTTC.

This clonotype has more than one count but fewer than ten. The chain employs TRBV6-1 and TRBJ2-3; D is unclear. This CDR3 comprises 18 residues. CDR1 and CDR2 (germline): MNHNS, SASEGT. V lost 5 bases and J lost 4, with 25 bases in between. For the CDR3, the DNA is TGTGCCAGCAGTACAGACTTTCGATTGTTCCTTGGCGCAGATACGCAGTATTTT. Its protein product is CASSTDFRLFLGADTQYF.

The chain carries TRBV9 and TRBJ2-2; 8 bases match TRBD2. This CDR3 has 16 amino acids. Losses at the gene ends were 0 bases for V and 1 base for J; bases not matched to a gene: 2. Germline loops: CDR1 SGDLS, CDR2 YYNGEE. CDR3 DNA sequence: TGTGCCAGCAGCGTAGATAGCGGGGTGAACACCGGGGAGCTGTTTTTT. It codes for CASSVDSGVNTGELFF.

Remarks on this clonotype: A single base separates this from a much larger clone, so it may be a read error. The gene calls are TRBV7-2 and TRBJ1-2, with a possible D match to TRBD1 (6 bases). The V end was cut by 3 bases, the J end by 4 bases, with 15 bases between. Germline CDR1 SGHTA, CDR2 FQGNSA. The CDR3 extends over 15 amino acids. For the CDR3, the DNA is TGTGCCAGCAGCTTGGCCCCAGGGGAGACCTATGGCTACACCTTC. It encodes CASSLAPGETYGYTF.

This clonotype has just a few counts. V usage is TRBV12-3 or TRBV12-4 and J usage is TRBJ2-1; D remains ambiguous. The CDR3 is 14 residues long. The V end lost 7 bases, the J end lost 8 bases, and 18 bases lay between the germline ends. The CDR3: CASNPNSLPHEQFF. CDR3 nucleotides: TGTGCCAGCAACCCGAACTCCCTCCCCCATGAGCAGTTCTTC.

This clonotype was counted a few times. The V call is TRBV5-1, the J call TRBJ2-1; 7 positions agree with TRBD2. The CDR3 consists of 14 residues. CDR1 is SGHRS, CDR2 YFSETQ, per germline. V lost 4 bases and J lost 5; bases outside the gene matches: 6. The CDR3 nucleotides are TGCGCCAGCAGCCCCCCTAGCGGTCACAATGAGCAGTTCTTC. Its translation: CASSPPSGHNEQFF. The whole variable domain, filled in from reference TRBV5-1 and TRBJ2-1, reads KAGVTQTPRYLIKTRGQQVTLSCSPISGHRSVSWYQQTPGQGLQFLFEYFSETQRNKGNFPGRFSGRQFSNSRSEMNVSTLELGDSALYLCASSPPSGHNEQFFGPGTRLTVL.

This clonotype was detected many times. One end of the junction varies from germline; a read error may be responsible. This chain uses TRBV5-1 with TRBJ2-1; 11 bases align to TRBD2. Germline CDR1 and CDR2: SGHRS and YFSETQ. The CDR3 contains 15 residues. CDR3 DNA: TGTGCCAGCAGCCAAACTAGCGGGAGTTACAATGAGCAGTTCTTC. Its protein is CASSQTSGSYNEQFF.

The chain is built from TRBV12-3 or TRBV12-4 and TRBJ2-1; D call uncertain. This CDR3 is 11 amino acids long. Trimming removed 6 bases at V and 8 bases at J, with 8 bases between. CDR3 nucleotides: TGTGCCAGCAGCCGCAGGTATGAGCAGTTCTTC. Translating gives CASSRRYEQFF.

This clonotype was picked up a small number of times. V gene TRBV5-6 combines with J gene TRBJ1-2; TRBD1 is a possible D gene (5 bases). The germline CDR1 and CDR2 sequences are SGHDT and YYEEEE. This CDR3 has 16 amino acids. V lost 2 bases to trimming and J lost 1 base, with 15 bases between them. Here the CDR3 DNA reads TGTGCCAGCAGCTTCAGACCAGGGAGGGGTAACTATGGCTACACCTTC. Encoded protein: CASSFRPGRGNYGYTF.

J is TRBJ2-7 and V is TRBV7-2; TRBD1 agrees at 10 bases. This CDR3 contains 14 residues. The J segment lost 6 bases and the V segment lost 5 bases, leaving 7 bases of the junction unmatched. Germline V CDR1 and CDR2: SGHTA, FQGNSA. The CDR3 reads CASSRRQGAGEQYF. CDR3 DNA sequence: TGTGCCAGCAGCCGGCGACAGGGGGCAGGCGAGCAGTACTTC.

The rearrangement uses TRBV10-3 and TRBJ2-1; 9 bases agree with TRBD2. The V gene's germline CDR1 is ENHRY and CDR2 SYGVKD. The CDR3 has 17 amino acids. The V segment lost 7 bases and the J segment 7 bases; nucleotides outside the gene matches: 17. The CDR3 DNA is TGTGCCATCACCCCGGGGGTAGCGGGAGCCCGTGGGAATGAGCAGTTCTTC. Translation gives CAITPGVAGARGNEQFF.

This clonotype was detected only a few times. The chain recombines TRBV7-2 with TRBJ2-1; TRBD2 matches at 10 bases. Trimming at V came to 4 bases and at J to 8 bases, leaving 8 bases not matched to a gene. The CDR3 sequence is 15 residues long. CDR1 and CDR2 from the germline V gene are SGHTA and FQGNSA. As DNA, the CDR3 is TGTGCCAGCAGCTCCTCTAGCGGGAGATTCGATGAGCAGTTCTTC. Protein sequence: CASSSSSGRFDEQFF.

This clonotype occurred a few times. V and J are TRBV20-1 and TRBJ2-1; D may be TRBD2 (6 bases). Germline CDR1 and CDR2: DFQATT and SNEGSKA (reference sequence). The CDR3 length is 12 residues. The CDR3: CSCGKRGNEQFF. The CDR3 nucleotides are TGCAGCTGCGGGAAAAGGGGCAATGAGCAGTTCTTC.

The chain links TRBV12-3 or TRBV12-4 to TRBJ1-2; D is uncertain. This CDR3 contains 13 residues. Trimming removed 3 bases from V and 6 bases from J, with 11 bases in between. This CDR3 is CASSFVRRDGYTF. The CDR3 nucleotides read TGTGCCAGCAGTTTTGTCAGGCGAGATGGCTACACCTTC.